The present TCR beta chain was sequenced within a study of shared clonotypes between healthy human individuals. The study, taken as a whole, reports: The naive CD4 repertoires of a few donors were compared, and approximately 4.7% of clonotypes were shared.

To note about this clone: Its matching antigen is unknown.

Sequencing was performed with immunoSEQ multiplex PCR; in TCRdb, only in-frame clones are kept and a portion is missing. The repertoire has 2,500,000 or so clones, 85% to 95% of them found once; the top ten carry around 0.35%. The sample consisted of naive CD4+ T cells from PBMCs. The subset is: CD45RA+ positively selected. The source is a man aged 18 to 29 in good health. Some clones in this sample may be carry-over from other donors' samples.

The CDR3 bases are TGTGCCAGCAGCTTCCGGGACAGGGCTGGAAACACCATATATTTT. It is translated as CASSFRDRAGNTIYF. The chain uses TRBV5-6 and TRBJ1-3; TRBD1 agrees at 9 bases. The germline CDR1 and CDR2 sequences are SGHDT and YYEEEE. V dropped 2 bases and J dropped 2; count of bases not matched to a gene: 2. CDR3 length: 15 residues. The full variable domain, in which reference TRBV5-6 and TRBJ1-3 provide the parts outside the CDR3, is DAGVTQSPTHLIKTRGQQVTLRCSPKSGHDTVSWYQQALGQGPQFIFQYYEEEERQRGNFPDRFSGHQFPNYSSELNVNALLLGDSALYLCASSFRDRAGNTIYFGEGSWLTVV.